This TCR beta chain is from a study of cytomegalovirus exposure and HLA in healthy donors. As for this clone: The antigen is unknown.

Nominally healthy donors provided the samples, though records likely missed some immune exposures. The PCR ran on 60 Vbeta and 13 Jbeta primers. The assay was immunoSEQ multiplex PCR, and TCRdb's table has in-frame clones only and misses some. The sample lists about 140,000 clones, 60% to 85% seen once, with less than 3% in the top ten. Germline V gene lookup returns CDR1 LGHNA and CDR2 YSLEER. V shed 5 bases, J shed 2 bases, and the junction held 8 bases outside the gene matches. The CDR3 spans 15 residues. Overall study results and limits: Accurate predictions that matched the HLA-A and HLA-B alleles of most subjects were reportedly made from TCR beta sequences. TCR beta V- and J-gene trimming was later associated with a missense DCLRE1C variant.

This TCR came from a male donor in good health and CMV-seronegative. The chain uses TRBV4-3 and TRBJ2-7, with 8 positions matching TRBD1. Material: PBMCs. CDR3 sequence reads: CASSYGQGDTYEQYF. CDR3 DNA sequence: TGCGCCAGCAGCTACGGACAGGGAGACACCTACGAGCAGTACTTC.